The 6 T cell receptor beta chains reported below all come from one sample, sequenced in a study of human T cells and chemical hapten exposure. Time point given: healthy volunteer bleed at 2 weeks. Sequencing started from total RNA isolated from unfractionated whole blood. MiXCR was run by TCRdb on the RACE reads, yielding one entry per CDR3 protein. The sample includes tens of thousands of distinct CDR3 sequences, roughly 8.5% of them seen just once. The specimen was whole blood. These TCRs come from a female donor in good health. Some clones in this sample may be carry-over from other donors' samples.

Many counts were recorded for this clonotype. The chain carries TRBV10-3 and TRBJ2-3; 12 bases line up with TRBD1. The ends lost 4 bases at V and 5 bases at J; junction bases unmatched: 7. Germline loops: CDR1 ENHRY, CDR2 SYGVKD. This CDR3 is built from 16 residues. As DNA, the CDR3 is TGTGCCATCAGTGGACCGGGACAGGGGGCTGGAGATACGCAGTATTTT. Residues: CAISGPGQGAGDTQYF.

The chain carries TRBV5-5 and TRBJ1-1; no clear D gene. The CDR3 has 16 residues. V was pared by 3 bases and J by 5 bases, with 20 bases between. From germline, CDR1 is SGHKS and CDR2 YYEKEE (reference sequence). The CDR3, as DNA: TGTGCCAGCAGCTCTTTGACGGGAGGAGTAGGGACTGAAGCTTTCTTT. Amino acids: CASSSLTGGVGTEAFF. The variable domain in full, with the rest retrieved from reference TRBV5-5 and TRBJ1-1, is DAGVTQSPTHLIKTRGQQVTLRCSPISGHKSVSWYQQVLGQGPQFIFQYYEKEERGRGNFPDRFSARQFPNYSSELNVNALLLGDSALYLCASSSLTGGVGTEAFFGQGTRLTVV.

The V and J genes are TRBV2 and TRBJ1-6; D possibly corresponds to TRBD1 (6 bases). Deletions cut 7 bases from V and 4 bases from J, with 8 bases between. From germline, CDR1 is SNHLY and CDR2 FYNNEI. CDR3 length: 13 amino acids. CDR3 sequence reads: CASKGQYNSPLHF. The CDR3 DNA sequence: TGTGCCAGCAAGGGACAATATAATTCACCCCTCCACTTT.

This clonotype was picked up many times. The chain recombines TRBV27 with TRBJ2-5; D is perhaps TRBD1 or TRBD2 (5 bases each). CDR1 and CDR2 from the germline V gene are MNHEY and SMNVEV (reference sequence). V shed 8 bases and J shed 1 base, with 8 bases lying between them. This CDR3 has 12 residues. The CDR3 spells CASRGGQETQYF. The CDR3, as DNA: TGTGCCAGCCGTGGGGGCCAAGAGACCCAGTACTTC.

This clonotype was seen a few times. The chain carries TRBV29-1 and TRBJ1-1; 10 nucleotides agree with TRBD1. V dropped 6 bases and J dropped 5; count of bases not matched to a gene: 9. The CDR3 is 14 residues long. CDR1 is SQVTM and CDR2 is ANQGSEA in the germline V gene. The DNA of the CDR3 is TGCAGCGTGCGCCCCAGGACAGGGGGAACTGAAGCTTTCTTT. Translating it yields CSVRPRTGGTEAFF.

The V call is TRBV11-3, the J call TRBJ2-6; 9 nucleotides agree with TRBD1. CDR1 is SGHNT and CDR2 is YENEEA in the germline V gene. CDR3 length: 16 residues. V shed 5 bases and J 1 base; nucleotides not matched to a gene: 3. The CDR3 DNA follows: TGTGCCAGCAGCCCGGGACAGGGTTCTGGGGCCAACGTCCTGACTTTC. Protein sequence: CASSPGQGSGANVLTF.